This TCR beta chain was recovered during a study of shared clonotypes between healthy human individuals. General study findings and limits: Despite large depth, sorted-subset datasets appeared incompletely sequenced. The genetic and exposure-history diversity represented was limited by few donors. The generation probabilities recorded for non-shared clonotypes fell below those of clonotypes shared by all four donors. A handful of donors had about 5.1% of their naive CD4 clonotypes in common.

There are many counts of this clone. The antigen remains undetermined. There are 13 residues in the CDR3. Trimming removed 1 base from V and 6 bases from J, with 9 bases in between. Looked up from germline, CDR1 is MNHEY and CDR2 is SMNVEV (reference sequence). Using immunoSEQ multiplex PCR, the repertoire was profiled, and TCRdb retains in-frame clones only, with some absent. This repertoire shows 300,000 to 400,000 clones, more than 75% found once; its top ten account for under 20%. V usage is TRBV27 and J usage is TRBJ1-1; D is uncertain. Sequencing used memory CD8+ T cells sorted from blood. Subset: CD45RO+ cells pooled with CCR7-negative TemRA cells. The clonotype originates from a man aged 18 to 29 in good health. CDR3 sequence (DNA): TGTGCCAGCAGTTTATTAAACCGGGCTGAAGCTTTCTTT. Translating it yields CASSLLNRAEAFF.